The 8 T cell receptor beta chains presented below share a single source sample, sequenced in a study of CD8+ T cells in alopecia areata. Regarding treatment: oral pan-JAK inhibitor, 5-10 mg twice daily. Samples from alopecia areata patients were lesional scalp punch biopsies and peripheral blood. RNA extraction and reverse transcription yielded cDNA as sequencing template. Data came from immunoSEQ multiplex PCR; TCRdb stores just in-frame clones and leaves some out. Of thousands of clones in the sample, 55% to 65% were seen once. Sequences were derived from skin, sampled at approximately week 30, from a patient treated with tofacitinib. The receptors derive from a human donor with alopecia areata.

The chain carries TRBV29-1 and TRBJ1-1; perhaps TRBD1 as D (6 bases). From germline, CDR1 is SQVTM and CDR2 ANQGSEA. CDR3 length: 13 amino acids. The V and J ends lost 6 bases and 5 bases respectively, with 16 bases between them. CDR3 bases: TGCAGCGTCAACAGGGAAACGTGGACTGAAGCTTTCTTT. It encodes CSVNRETWTEAFF.

The chain recombines TRBV6-5 with TRBJ1-4; D ambiguous. The CDR3 sequence is 15 residues long. The V end lost 4 bases, the J end lost 2 bases, and 11 bases lay between the germline ends. Germline CDR1 and CDR2: MNHEY and SVGAGI. CDR3 sequence (DNA): TGTGCCAGCAGTTCTAGACCCACGACTAATGAAAAACTGTTTTTT. Translated: CASSSRPTTNEKLFF.

Comments on this clone: One junction end does not reproduce the germline sequence, and a read error may be involved. This chain links TRBV7-7 with TRBJ2-5, with D possibly matching TRBD2 (7 bases). The V gene's germline CDR1 is SSHAT and CDR2 FNYEAQ (reference sequence). The CDR3 consists of 15 residues. The chain's CDR3 is CASSLARGQVETQYF. The CDR3 bases are TGTGCTAGCAGCTTAGCGCGGGGGCAAGTGGAGACCCAGTACTTC.

The rearrangement links TRBV19 to TRBJ2-2; D perhaps matches TRBD1 (5 bases). The germline CDR1 and CDR2 sequences are LNHDA and SQIVND (reference sequence). The V end was cut by 5 bases, the J end by 3 bases, with 10 bases between. The CDR3 consists of 14 residues. CDR3 in amino acids: CASSPPTDTGELFF. The CDR3, as DNA: TGTGCCAGTAGTCCCCCGACAGACACCGGGGAGCTGTTTTTT.

The chain links TRBV28 to TRBJ1-1; tentative D call: TRBD1 (5 bases). The germline CDR1 and CDR2 sequences are MDHEN and SYDVKM. CDR3 length: 14 amino acids. CDR3 sequence reads: CETSVGGRNTEAFF. CDR3 bases: TGTGAGACCTCTGTGGGGGGTCGGAACACTGAAGCTTTCTTT.

The chain uses TRBV9 and TRBJ2-1; D unclear. Trimming took 0 bases from V and 8 from J, leaving 12 bases between them. Germline values: CDR1 SGDLS, CDR2 YYNGEE. This CDR3 is built from 14 residues. Here the CDR3 reads CASSVEFVWDEQFF. The CDR3 coding sequence is TGTGCCAGCAGCGTAGAGTTCGTTTGGGATGAGCAGTTCTTC.

The rearrangement links TRBV4-1 to TRBJ2-1; tentative D call: TRBD2 (6 bases). The germline V gene encodes CDR1 MGHRA and CDR2 YSYEKL. The length of the CDR3 is 16 residues. V lost 4 bases, J lost 7 bases, and 20 bases lay in between. Written as DNA, the CDR3 is TGCGCCAGCAGCCGCCCGAGACTAGTGGGGGGAAATGAGCAGTTCTTC. It yields the protein CASSRPRLVGGNEQFF.

This clone was observed a few times. The CDR3 reads CASRSGLAGPTDTQYF. The DNA of the CDR3 is TGTGCCAGCAGGTCGGGACTAGCGGGCCCCACAGATACGCAGTATTTT. The V call is TRBV7-9, the J call TRBJ2-3, with TRBD2 matching over 12 bases. The CDR3 totals 16 residues. V trimming: 6 bases; J trimming: 2 bases; junction bases outside the gene matches: 6. In germline, CDR1 is SEHNR, CDR2 FQNEAQ (reference sequence).